This TCR beta chain was sequenced in a study of T cell repertoires in cytomegalovirus infection. Study-wide context: A matching HLA type, together with CMV infection, was signaled by public TCR beta signatures. General study points: Cumulative frequency (of public TCR beta family members) identified carriers of CMV plus the relevant HLA. The ex vivo response was dominated by HLA-C-restricted CMV-specific TCR beta clonotypes.

The CDR3 sequence is 15 residues long. J lost 4 bases, V lost 5 bases, and 9 bases had no gene match. Comments on this clonotype: Its specificity is not known.

TCRdb reprocessed the reads with MiXCR, giving one entry per CDR3 protein. Here the sample spans approximately 600,000 distinct CDR3 sequences, 40% being singletons. This chain joins TRBV12-3 or TRBV12-4 and TRBJ1-1; the match to TRBD1 covers 8 bases. This specimen consisted of cultured PBMCs, obtained from culture after CMV antigen stimulation. This TCR was sampled from a human donor in good health (CMV status not recorded). Some clones in this sample may be carry-over from other donors' samples. The CDR3 DNA reads as TGTGCCAGCAGTCCGAGCAGGGGGCTAGCCACTGAAGCTTTCTTT. Protein sequence: CASSPSRGLATEAFF.